Below are 19 T cell receptor beta chains sequenced from a single sample in a study of vaccination and CD4 T cells after COVID-19. Sequence data for DNA of cultured CD4+ T cells were generated by the Oncomine TCR Beta short-read assay. MiXCR, run by TCRdb on the PCR reads, gives a single entry per CDR3 protein. Of roughly 9,400 distinct CDR3 sequences listed, roughly 61% were seen once; the top ten hold 20% to 30%. Which antigens these TCRs recognize remains unknown. Treatment reported: roughly 11-day PBMC culture with coronavirus spike peptide pools or control peptides (ViraFEST assay). The material sequenced was CD4+ T cells from blood, cultured in vitro. The source of these receptors is a human donor who had recovered from COVID-19.

This clonotype was seen only once. This chain joins TRBV20-1 and TRBJ2-2; TRBD2 matches 11 bases. V dropped 0 bases and J dropped 3; count of bases not matched to a gene: 0. The CDR3 has 15 residues. From germline, CDR1 is DFQATT and CDR2 SNEGSKA (reference sequence). CDR3 amino acids: CSARELAGDTGELFF. In DNA, the CDR3 is TGCAGTGCTAGAGAACTAGCGGGAGACACCGGGGAGCTGTTTTTT.

The chain combines TRBV29-1 with TRBJ1-3; 7 positions agree with TRBD1. Unmatched junction bases numbered 6, after V lost 6 bases and J lost 1 base. This CDR3 is built from 14 residues. Germline values: CDR1 SQVTM, CDR2 ANQGSEA. The CDR3 here is CSVQQDRSGNTIYF. The CDR3 region has the DNA TGCAGCGTGCAACAGGACAGGTCTGGAAACACCATATATTTT.

This clonotype was seen a single time. The rearrangement uses TRBV20-1 and TRBJ1-1, with TRBD1 as a possible D gene (5 bases). The CDR3 has 14 amino acids. V was trimmed by 0 bases and J by 5 bases, leaving 13 bases between them. Germline assignment: CDR1 DFQATT and CDR2 SNEGSKA (reference sequence). The DNA of the CDR3 is TGCAGTGCTAGAGATCGGCAGGGCTGGACTGAAGCTTTCTTT. This encodes CSARDRQGWTEAFF.

This clonotype was seen more than once but under ten times. The chain uses TRBV2 and TRBJ2-7; 8 bases are shared with TRBD1. The CDR3 is made up of 13 amino acids. The junction had 13 bases not matched to a gene; V was cut back by 8 bases and J by 10 bases. CDR1 is SNHLY and CDR2 is FYNNEI in the germline V gene. CDR3: CASHGSGGEIQYF. The DNA of the CDR3 is TGTGCCAGCCATGGGTCAGGGGGCGAGATACAGTACTTC.

The genes are TRBV20-1 and TRBJ1-5; D perhaps matches TRBD1 (6 bases). This CDR3 has 15 amino acids. Germline values: CDR1 DFQATT, CDR2 SNEGSKA (reference sequence). V was clipped by 0 bases and J by 6 bases, with 15 bases between them. The CDR3 spells CSAREGGGEGQPQHF. The CDR3 DNA follows: TGCAGTGCTAGAGAGGGGGGGGGCGAGGGTCAGCCCCAGCATTTT.

The chain links TRBV25-1 to TRBJ2-5; tentative D call: TRBD1 (6 bases). The CDR3 has 14 amino acids. Between the trimmed V and J ends, which lost 5 bases and 0 bases, there was a span of 10 bases. Germline CDR1 MGHDK, CDR2 SYGVNS. The CDR3 DNA reads TGTGCCAGCAGTTTACACAGGGACCAAGAGACCCAGTACTTC. Encoded protein: CASSLHRDQETQYF.

The chain carries TRBV20-1 and TRBJ2-1; the D gene is possibly TRBD2 (6 bases). This CDR3 has 16 amino acids. V was pared by 0 bases and J by 0 bases, with 12 bases between. Germline values: CDR1 DFQATT, CDR2 SNEGSKA (reference sequence). CDR3 in DNA: TGCAGTGCTAGAGATCTCGCGGGGACCTCCTACAATGAGCAGTTCTTC. Translating it yields CSARDLAGTSYNEQFF.

This sequence joins TRBV20-1 and TRBJ2-1; 7 bases are shared with TRBD1. CDR3 length: 14 residues. Germline lookup yields CDR1 DFQATT and CDR2 SNEGSKA (reference sequence). The ends lost 6 bases at V and 6 bases at J; junction bases unmatched: 11. This CDR3 reads CSAGGLARGNEQFF. CDR3 DNA sequence: TGCAGTGCAGGGGGCTTAGCCCGGGGCAATGAGCAGTTCTTC.

This clonotype occurred a few times. The CDR3 spells CASSPSRRSSGNTIYF. CDR3 sequence (DNA): TGTGCCAGCAGCCCCTCCCGACGGAGCTCTGGAAACACCATATATTTT. V gene TRBV7-9 combines with J gene TRBJ1-3; D gene ambiguous. The germline V gene encodes CDR1 SEHNR and CDR2 FQNEAQ (reference sequence). Trimming left V 5 bases short and J 0 bases short, with 14 bases between. The CDR3 has 16 residues.

This clonotype was observed a single time. The chain joins TRBV10-2 to TRBJ2-3; maybe TRBD2 (6 bases). There are 11 residues in the CDR3. V lost 7 bases and J 11 bases, leaving 13 bases between the germline ends. Germline assignment: CDR1 WSHSY and CDR2 SAAADI. The CDR3 DNA sequence: TGCGCCAGCATAGCGGCCAGGGAGCAGTATTTT. Amino acid sequence: CASIAAREQYF.

The chain has TRBV20-1 and TRBJ2-2, with D possibly TRBD2 on 6 matching bases. The germline gives CDR1 DFQATT, CDR2 SNEGSKA (reference sequence). The CDR3 is 11 amino acids. V was clipped by 3 bases and J by 7 bases, with 6 bases between them. The CDR3 here is CSARDYGELFF. The DNA of the CDR3 is TGCAGTGCTAGGGACTACGGGGAGCTGTTTTTT.

The chain couples TRBV28 to TRBJ1-2, with 7 bases identical to TRBD1. The germline V gene has CDR1 MDHEN and CDR2 SYDVKM. The CDR3 spans 14 residues. J lost 4 bases, V lost 6 bases, and 8 bases had no gene match. This CDR3 reads CASSDRDSRYGYTF. The CDR3 DNA reads as TGTGCCAGCAGCGACCGGGACAGTCGCTATGGCTACACCTTC.

The rearrangement joins TRBV30 to TRBJ1-6; possibly TRBD1 for D (5 bases). The CDR3 is 15 amino acids. Germline values: CDR1 GTSNPN, CDR2 SVGIG (reference sequence). V lost 0 bases, J lost 2 bases, and 8 bases lay in between. The CDR3 DNA reads TGTGCCTGGAGTGTGGGGGTCACCTATAATTCACCCCTCCACTTT. Its translation: CAWSVGVTYNSPLHF.

The V and J genes are TRBV5-6 and TRBJ2-3; TRBD2 matches 11 bases. Germline V CDR1 and CDR2: SGHDT, YYEEEE. The CDR3 consists of 16 residues. V was pared by 2 bases and J by 7 bases, with 9 bases of the junction left unmatched. The CDR3 sequence is CASSLVLAGVGYTQYF. The CDR3 DNA reads TGTGCCAGCAGCTTAGTACTAGCGGGAGTGGGTTATACGCAGTATTTT.

V gene TRBV2 combines with J gene TRBJ2-3, with unresolved D. This CDR3 contains 12 residues. Germline V gene sequence: CDR1 SNHLY, CDR2 FYNNEI. The V and J ends lost 6 bases and 2 bases respectively, with 6 bases between them. In nucleotides, the CDR3 is TGTGCCAGCAGCCTTACCACAGATACGCAGTATTTT. It specifies CASSLTTDTQYF.

V usage is TRBV29-1 and J usage is TRBJ2-3; 13 bases are a match to TRBD2. The length of the CDR3 is 16 residues. Germline lookup yields CDR1 SQVTM and CDR2 ANQGSEA. V shed 7 bases and J 2 bases; nucleotides not matched to a gene: 9. The chain's CDR3 is CSAWGGTSGNTDTQYF. The CDR3 region has the DNA TGCAGCGCCTGGGGGGGGACTAGCGGGAACACAGATACGCAGTATTTT.

There are a few counts of this clonotype. The V call is TRBV20-1, the J call TRBJ2-5; maybe TRBD2 (5 bases). Germline CDR1 and CDR2: DFQATT and SNEGSKA (reference sequence). With 6 bases removed from V and 5 bases from J, the gap between germline ends came to 22 bases. This CDR3 contains 15 residues. CDR3 region: CSAPPPAEVGETQYF. The DNA of the CDR3 is TGCAGTGCCCCACCCCCAGCGGAGGTTGGGGAGACCCAGTACTTC.

V is TRBV10-1 and J is TRBJ2-7; D possibly corresponds to TRBD1 (6 bases). CDR3 size: 15 residues. Germline V gene data show CDR1 as WNHNN and CDR2 as SYGVQD (reference sequence). Trimming removed 3 bases at V and 0 bases at J, with 12 bases between. CDR3 sequence (DNA): TGCGCCAGCAGTGAAAAGACAGGAAGCTCCTACGAGCAGTACTTC. It yields the protein CASSEKTGSSYEQYF.

This clonotype was recorded a few times. The genes are TRBV19 and TRBJ1-1; 9 bases match TRBD1. V shed 8 bases, J shed 1 base, and the junction held 2 bases outside the gene matches. Germline loops: CDR1 LNHDA, CDR2 SQIVND (reference sequence). CDR3 size: 13 residues. The CDR3 coding sequence is TGTGCCAGTGAGGGACAGGGGAACACTGAAGCTTTCTTT. Its protein is CASEGQGNTEAFF.